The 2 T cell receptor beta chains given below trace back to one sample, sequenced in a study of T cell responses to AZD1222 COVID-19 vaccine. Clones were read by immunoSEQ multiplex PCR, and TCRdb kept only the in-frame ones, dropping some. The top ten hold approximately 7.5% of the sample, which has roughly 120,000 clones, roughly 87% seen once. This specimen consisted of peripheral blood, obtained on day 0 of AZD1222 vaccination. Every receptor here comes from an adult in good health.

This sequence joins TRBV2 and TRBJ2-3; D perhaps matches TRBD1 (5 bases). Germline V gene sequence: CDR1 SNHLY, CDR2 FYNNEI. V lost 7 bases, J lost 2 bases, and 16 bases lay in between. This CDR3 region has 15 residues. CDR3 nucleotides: TGTGCCAGCATCAAGGACAACTTTTACACAGATACGCAGTATTTT. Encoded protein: CASIKDNFYTDTQYF.

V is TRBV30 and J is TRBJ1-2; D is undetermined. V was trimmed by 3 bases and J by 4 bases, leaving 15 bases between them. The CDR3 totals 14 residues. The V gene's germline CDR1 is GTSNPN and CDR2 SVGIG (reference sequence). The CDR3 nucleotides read TGTGCCTGGAGAGGCCCGGGATGGAGCTATGGCTACACCTTC. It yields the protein CAWRGPGWSYGYTF.